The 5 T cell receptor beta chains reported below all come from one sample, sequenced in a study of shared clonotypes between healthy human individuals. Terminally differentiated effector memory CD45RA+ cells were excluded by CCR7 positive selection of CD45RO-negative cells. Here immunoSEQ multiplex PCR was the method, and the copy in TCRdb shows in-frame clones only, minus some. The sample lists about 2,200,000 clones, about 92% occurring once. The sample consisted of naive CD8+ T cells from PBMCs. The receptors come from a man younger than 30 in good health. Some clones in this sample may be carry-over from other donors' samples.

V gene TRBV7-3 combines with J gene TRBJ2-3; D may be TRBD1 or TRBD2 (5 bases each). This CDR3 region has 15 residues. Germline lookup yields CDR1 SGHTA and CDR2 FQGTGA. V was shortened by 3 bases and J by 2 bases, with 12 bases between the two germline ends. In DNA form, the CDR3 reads TGTGCCAGCAGCTTTTGGGGGTCCTACACAGATACGCAGTATTTT. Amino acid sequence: CASSFWGSYTDTQYF.

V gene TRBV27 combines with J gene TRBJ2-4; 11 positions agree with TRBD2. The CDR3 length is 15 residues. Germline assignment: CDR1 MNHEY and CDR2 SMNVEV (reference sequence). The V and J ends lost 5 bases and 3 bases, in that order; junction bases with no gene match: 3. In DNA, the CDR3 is TGTGCCAGCAGTCTCGGACTAGCGGGCAAAAACATTCAGTACTTC. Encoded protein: CASSLGLAGKNIQYF.

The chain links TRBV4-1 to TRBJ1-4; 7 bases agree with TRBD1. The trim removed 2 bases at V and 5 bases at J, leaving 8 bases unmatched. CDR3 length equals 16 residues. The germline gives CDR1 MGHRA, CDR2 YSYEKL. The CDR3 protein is CASSQPSDRANEKLFF. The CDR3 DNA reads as TGCGCCAGCAGCCAACCCAGTGACAGGGCGAATGAAAAACTGTTTTTT.

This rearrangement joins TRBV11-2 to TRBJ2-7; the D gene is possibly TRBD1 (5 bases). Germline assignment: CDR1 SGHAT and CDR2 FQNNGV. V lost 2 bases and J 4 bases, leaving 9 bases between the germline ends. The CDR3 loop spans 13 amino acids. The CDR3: CASSLWGGYEQYF. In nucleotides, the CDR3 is TGTGCCAGCAGCTTATGGGGCGGATACGAGCAGTACTTC. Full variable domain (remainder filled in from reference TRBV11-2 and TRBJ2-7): EAGVAQSPRYKIIEKRQSVAFWCNPISGHATLYWYQQILGQGPKLLIQFQNNGVVDDSQLPKDRFSAERLKGVDSTLKIQPAKLEDSAVYLCASSLWGGYEQYFGPGTRLTVT.

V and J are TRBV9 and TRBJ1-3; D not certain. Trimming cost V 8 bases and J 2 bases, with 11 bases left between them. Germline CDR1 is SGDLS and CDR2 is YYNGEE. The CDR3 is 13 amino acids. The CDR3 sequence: CASGSGTGNTIYF. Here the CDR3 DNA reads TGTGCCAGTGGTTCCGGCACTGGAAACACCATATATTTT.